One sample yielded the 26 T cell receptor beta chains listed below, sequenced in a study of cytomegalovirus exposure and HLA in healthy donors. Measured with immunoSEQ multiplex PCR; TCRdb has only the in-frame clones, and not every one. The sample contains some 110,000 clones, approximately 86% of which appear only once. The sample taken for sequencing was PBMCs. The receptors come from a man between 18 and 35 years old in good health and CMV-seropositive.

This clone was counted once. CDR3 loop: CASSQVDPRGVVQETQYF. DNA for the CDR3: TGTGCCAGCAGCCAAGTTGATCCGCGGGGGGTTGTTCAAGAGACCCAGTACTTC. The V call is TRBV14, the J call TRBJ2-5, with 8 bases matching TRBD2. CDR1 SGHDN and CDR2 FVKESK come from the germline V gene. Trimming took 1 base from V and 2 from J; bases not matched to a gene: 12. This CDR3 spans 18 amino acids.

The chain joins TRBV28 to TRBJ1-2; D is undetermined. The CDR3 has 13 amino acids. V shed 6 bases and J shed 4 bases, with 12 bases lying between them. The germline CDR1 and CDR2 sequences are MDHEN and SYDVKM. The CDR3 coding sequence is TGTGCCAGCAGGACGTCTGGGCGCTATGGCTACACCTTC. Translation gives CASRTSGRYGYTF.

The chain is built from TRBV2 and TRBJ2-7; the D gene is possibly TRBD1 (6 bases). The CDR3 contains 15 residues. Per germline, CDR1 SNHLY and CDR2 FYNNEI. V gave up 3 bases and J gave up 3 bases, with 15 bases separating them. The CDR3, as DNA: TGTGCCAGCAGTGACGAGGGCCCAGGGGACTACGAGCAGTACTTC. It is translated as CASSDEGPGDYEQYF.

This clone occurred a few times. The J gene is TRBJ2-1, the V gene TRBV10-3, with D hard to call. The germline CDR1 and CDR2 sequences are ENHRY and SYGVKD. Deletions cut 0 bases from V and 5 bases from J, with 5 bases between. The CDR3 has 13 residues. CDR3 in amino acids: CAISESRDNEQFF. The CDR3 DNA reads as TGTGCCATCAGTGAGTCTCGAGACAATGAGCAGTTCTTC.

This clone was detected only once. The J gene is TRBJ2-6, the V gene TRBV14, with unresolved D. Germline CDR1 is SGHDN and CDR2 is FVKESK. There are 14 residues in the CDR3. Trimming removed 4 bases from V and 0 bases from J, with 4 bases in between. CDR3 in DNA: TGTGCCAGCAGCCGAGGCTCTGGGGCCAACGTCCTGACTTTC. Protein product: CASSRGSGANVLTF.

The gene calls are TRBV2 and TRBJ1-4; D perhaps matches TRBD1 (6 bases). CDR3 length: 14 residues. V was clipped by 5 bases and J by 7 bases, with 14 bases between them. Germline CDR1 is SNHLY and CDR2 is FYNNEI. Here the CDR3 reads CASSWRGRVEKLFF. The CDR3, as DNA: TGTGCCAGCAGTTGGAGGGGGAGGGTTGAAAAACTGTTTTTT.

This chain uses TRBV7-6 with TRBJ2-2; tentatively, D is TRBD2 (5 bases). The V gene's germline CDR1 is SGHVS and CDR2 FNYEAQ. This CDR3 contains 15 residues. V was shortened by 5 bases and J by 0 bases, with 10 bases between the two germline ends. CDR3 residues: CASSPGITNTGELFF. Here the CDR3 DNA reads TGTGCCAGCAGCCCCGGGATTACGAACACCGGGGAGCTGTTTTTT.

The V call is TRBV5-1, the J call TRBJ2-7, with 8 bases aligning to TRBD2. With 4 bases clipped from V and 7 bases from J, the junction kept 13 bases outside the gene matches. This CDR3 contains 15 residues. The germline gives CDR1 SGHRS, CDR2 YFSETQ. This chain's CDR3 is CASSLPSGGEGEQYF. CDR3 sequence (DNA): TGCGCCAGCAGCCTGCCCTCCGGGGGGGAAGGGGAGCAGTACTTC.

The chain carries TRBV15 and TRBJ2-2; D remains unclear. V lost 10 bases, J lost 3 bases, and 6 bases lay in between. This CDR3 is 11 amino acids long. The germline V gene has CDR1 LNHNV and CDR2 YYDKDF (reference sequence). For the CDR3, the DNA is TGTGCCAGTGCGGACACCGGGGAGCTGTTTTTT. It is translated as CASADTGELFF. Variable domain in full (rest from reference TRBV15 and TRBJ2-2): DAMVIQNPRYQVTQFGKPVTLSCSQTLNHNVMYWYQQKSSQAPKLLFHYYDKDFNNEADTPDNFQSRRPNTSFCFLDIRSPGLGDTAMYLCASADTGELFFGEGSRLTVL.

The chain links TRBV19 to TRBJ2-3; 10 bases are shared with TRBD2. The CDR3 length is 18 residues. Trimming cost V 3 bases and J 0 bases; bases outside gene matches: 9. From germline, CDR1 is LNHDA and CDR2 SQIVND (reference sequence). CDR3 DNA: TGTGCCAGTAGTATCCTAGCGGGGGATCACGCTAGCACAGATACGCAGTATTTT. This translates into CASSILAGDHASTDTQYF.

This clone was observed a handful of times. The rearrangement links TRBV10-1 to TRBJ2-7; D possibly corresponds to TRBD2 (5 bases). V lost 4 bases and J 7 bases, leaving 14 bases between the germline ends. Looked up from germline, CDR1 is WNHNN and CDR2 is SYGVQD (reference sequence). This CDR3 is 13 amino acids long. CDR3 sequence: CASSVRSSGEQYF. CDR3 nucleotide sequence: TGCGCCAGCAGTGTGAGGTCCTCGGGGGAGCAGTACTTC.

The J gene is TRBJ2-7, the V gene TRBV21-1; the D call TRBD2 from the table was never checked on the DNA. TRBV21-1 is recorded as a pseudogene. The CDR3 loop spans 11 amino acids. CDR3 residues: CASSKGSGGYF. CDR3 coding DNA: TGTGCCAGCAGCAAAGGGAGCGGGGGGTACTTC.

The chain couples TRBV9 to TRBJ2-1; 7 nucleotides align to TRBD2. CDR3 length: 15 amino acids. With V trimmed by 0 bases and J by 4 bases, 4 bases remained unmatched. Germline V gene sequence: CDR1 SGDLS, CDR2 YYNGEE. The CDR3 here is CASSVDIAGYNEQFF. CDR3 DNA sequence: TGTGCCAGCAGCGTAGACATAGCGGGTTACAATGAGCAGTTCTTC.

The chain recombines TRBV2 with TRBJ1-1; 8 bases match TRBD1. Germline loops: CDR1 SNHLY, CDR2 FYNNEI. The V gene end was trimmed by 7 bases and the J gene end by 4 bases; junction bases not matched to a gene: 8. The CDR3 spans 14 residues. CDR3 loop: CASTGRGRFTEAFF. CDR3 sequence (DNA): TGTGCCAGCACCGGCAGGGGGCGATTCACTGAAGCTTTCTTT. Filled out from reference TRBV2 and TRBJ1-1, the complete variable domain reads EPEVTQTPSHQVTQMGQEVILRCVPISNHLYFYWYRQILGQKVEFLVSFYNNEISEKSEIFDDQFSVERPDGSNFTLKIRSTKLEDSAMYFCASTGRGRFTEAFFGQGTRLTVV.

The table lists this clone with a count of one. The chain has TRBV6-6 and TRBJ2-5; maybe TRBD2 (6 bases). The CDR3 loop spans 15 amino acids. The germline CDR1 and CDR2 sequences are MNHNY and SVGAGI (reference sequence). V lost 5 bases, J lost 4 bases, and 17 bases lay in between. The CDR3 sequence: CASSLGRRGLETQYF. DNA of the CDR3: TGTGCCAGCAGTCTCGGACGGCGGGGCTTAGAGACCCAGTACTTC.

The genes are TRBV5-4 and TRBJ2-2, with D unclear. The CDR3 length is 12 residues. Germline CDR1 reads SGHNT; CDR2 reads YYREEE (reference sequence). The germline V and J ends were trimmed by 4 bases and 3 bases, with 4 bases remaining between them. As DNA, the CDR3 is TGTGCCAGCAGCCCTGACACCGGGGAGCTGTTTTTT. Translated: CASSPDTGELFF.

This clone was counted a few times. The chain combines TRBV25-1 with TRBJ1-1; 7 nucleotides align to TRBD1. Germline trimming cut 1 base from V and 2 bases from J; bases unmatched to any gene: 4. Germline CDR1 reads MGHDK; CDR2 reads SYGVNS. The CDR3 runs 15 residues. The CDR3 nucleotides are TGTGCCAGCAGTGAATTTGGGACAGACAACACTGAAGCTTTCTTT. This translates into CASSEFGTDNTEAFF.

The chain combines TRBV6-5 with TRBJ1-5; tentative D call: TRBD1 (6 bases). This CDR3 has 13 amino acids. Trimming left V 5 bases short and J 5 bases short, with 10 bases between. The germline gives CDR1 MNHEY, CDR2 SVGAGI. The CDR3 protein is CASSGTLDQPQHF. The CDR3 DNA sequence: TGTGCCAGCAGTGGGACACTAGATCAGCCCCAGCATTTT.

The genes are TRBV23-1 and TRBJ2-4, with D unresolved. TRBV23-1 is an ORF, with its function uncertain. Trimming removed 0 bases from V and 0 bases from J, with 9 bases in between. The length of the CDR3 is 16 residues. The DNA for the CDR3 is TGCGCCAGCAGTCAATCGGCCTGTCTAGCCAAAAACATTCAGTACTTC. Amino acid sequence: CASSQSACLAKNIQYF.

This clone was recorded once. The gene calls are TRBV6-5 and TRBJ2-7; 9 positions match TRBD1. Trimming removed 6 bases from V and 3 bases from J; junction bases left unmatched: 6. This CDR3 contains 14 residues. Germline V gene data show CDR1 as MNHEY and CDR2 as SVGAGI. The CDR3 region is CASRNRQGVYEQYF. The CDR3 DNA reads TGTGCCAGCAGAAACCGACAGGGGGTCTACGAGCAGTACTTC.

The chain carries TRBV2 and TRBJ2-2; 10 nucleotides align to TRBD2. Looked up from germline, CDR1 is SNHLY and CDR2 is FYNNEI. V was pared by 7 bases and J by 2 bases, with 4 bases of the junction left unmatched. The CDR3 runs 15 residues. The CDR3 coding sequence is TGTGCCAGCACTTTAGCGGGGGGCAACACCGGGGAGCTGTTTTTT. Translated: CASTLAGGNTGELFF.

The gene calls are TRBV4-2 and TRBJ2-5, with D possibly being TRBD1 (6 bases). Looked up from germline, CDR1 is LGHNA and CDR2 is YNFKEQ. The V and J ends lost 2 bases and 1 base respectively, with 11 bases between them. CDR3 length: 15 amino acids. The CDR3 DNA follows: TGTGCCAGCAGCCAACCCGGGGACACCCAAGAGACCCAGTACTTC. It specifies CASSQPGDTQETQYF.

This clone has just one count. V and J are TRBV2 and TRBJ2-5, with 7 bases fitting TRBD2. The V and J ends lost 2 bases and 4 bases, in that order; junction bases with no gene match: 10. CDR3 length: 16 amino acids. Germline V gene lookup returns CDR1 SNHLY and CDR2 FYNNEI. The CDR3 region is CASSERPRGEGETQYF. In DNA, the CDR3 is TGTGCCAGCAGTGAAAGGCCCCGGGGGGAAGGAGAGACCCAGTACTTC.

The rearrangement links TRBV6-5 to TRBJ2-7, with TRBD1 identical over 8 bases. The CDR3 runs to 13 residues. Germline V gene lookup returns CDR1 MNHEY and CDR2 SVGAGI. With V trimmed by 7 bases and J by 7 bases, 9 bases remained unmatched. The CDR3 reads CASNQGAKGEQYF. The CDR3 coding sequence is TGTGCCAGCAATCAGGGGGCGAAGGGAGAGCAGTACTTC.

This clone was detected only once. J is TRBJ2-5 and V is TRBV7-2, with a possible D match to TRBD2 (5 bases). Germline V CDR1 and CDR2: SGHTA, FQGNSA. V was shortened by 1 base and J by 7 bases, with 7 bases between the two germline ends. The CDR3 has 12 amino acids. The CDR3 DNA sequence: TGTGCCAGCAGCTTAGTCCGGGGGACCCAGTACTTC. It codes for CASSLVRGTQYF. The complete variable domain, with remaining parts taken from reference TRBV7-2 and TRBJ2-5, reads GAGVSQSPSNKVTEKGKDVELRCDPISGHTALYWYRQSLGQGLEFLIYFQGNSAPDKSGLPSDRFSAERTGGSVSTLTIQRTQQEDSAVYLCASSLVRGTQYFGPGTRLLVL.

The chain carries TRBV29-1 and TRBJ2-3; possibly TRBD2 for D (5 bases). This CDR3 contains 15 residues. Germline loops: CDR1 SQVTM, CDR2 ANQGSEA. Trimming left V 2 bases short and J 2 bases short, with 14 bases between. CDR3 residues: CSVESVRANTDTQYF. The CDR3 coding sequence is TGCAGCGTTGAATCGGTGAGGGCAAACACAGATACGCAGTATTTT.